Listed here are 18 T cell receptor beta chains from one sample, sequenced in a study of blood T cells in healthy people across ages. Alongside a J-beta primer mix, a sample-barcoded 5' primer served in a second PCR lasting roughly 7 to 11 cycles. TCRdb processed the 5' RACE reads anew with MiXCR; each CDR3 protein has one entry. The sample holds about 780,000 distinct CDR3 sequences, more than 35% seen once. Sequencing was done on a sample of blood. These receptors all stem from a man at least 80 years old in good health.

J is TRBJ2-2 and V is TRBV4-3; D gene ambiguous. The CDR3 sequence is 16 residues long. The germline CDR1 and CDR2 sequences are LGHNA and YSLEER. The germline V and J ends were trimmed by 0 bases and 1 base, with 9 bases remaining between them. For the CDR3, the DNA is TGCGCCAGCAGCCAAGATGGTTTCGAGAACACCGGGGAGCTGTTTTTT. Its translation: CASSQDGFENTGELFF.

The genes are TRBV27 and TRBJ2-5; D may be TRBD1 (6 bases). V lost 0 bases, J lost 11 bases, and 19 bases lay in between. Germline V lookup: CDR1 MNHEY, CDR2 SMNVEV (reference sequence). The CDR3 loop spans 15 amino acids. CDR3 amino acids: CASSLSQGLTSEQYF. For the CDR3, the DNA is TGTGCCAGCAGTTTATCACAGGGCCTTACGAGTGAGCAGTACTTC.

This clonotype was detected only once. The chain joins TRBV4-3 to TRBJ2-1; D not resolved. The CDR3 has 16 residues. Trimming left V 1 base short and J 3 bases short, with 13 bases between. Germline CDR1 is LGHNA and CDR2 is YSLEER. The CDR3 coding sequence is TGCGCCAGCAGCCAAGTATATCGGAACCACTACAATGAGCAGTTCTTC. This gives the protein CASSQVYRNHYNEQFF.

This rearrangement joins TRBV28 to TRBJ2-7; TRBD1 is a possible D gene (6 bases). The CDR3 has 14 amino acids. Trimming took off 5 bases at V and 4 bases at J, with 15 bases between the two ends. In germline, CDR1 is MDHEN, CDR2 SYDVKM. DNA of the CDR3: TGTGCCAGCAGTAGGGGACATAACAATTACGAGCAGTACTTC. Protein: CASSRGHNNYEQYF.

This chain connects TRBV5-6 to TRBJ1-5, with TRBD1 matching over 9 bases. The CDR3 loop spans 14 amino acids. CDR1 and CDR2 (germline): SGHDT, YYEEEE. J gave up 7 bases and V 4 bases, and 6 bases lay outside the gene matches. In DNA form, the CDR3 reads TGTGCCAGCAGCATCGGGACAGGGAACCAGCCCCAGCATTTT. Its protein product is CASSIGTGNQPQHF.

The V and J genes are TRBV19 and TRBJ2-2; tentatively, D is TRBD1 (6 bases). The CDR3 spans 12 residues. The V and J ends lost 10 bases and 5 bases respectively, with 11 bases between them. Germline loops: CDR1 LNHDA, CDR2 SQIVND (reference sequence). This CDR3 reads CATGQFTGELFF. The CDR3 DNA reads TGTGCCACCGGACAGTTTACCGGGGAGCTGTTTTTT.

The chain links TRBV12-3 or TRBV12-4 to TRBJ2-1; 9 bases agree with TRBD2. V gave up 5 bases and J gave up 8 bases; unmatched junction bases: 10. The CDR3 spans 15 residues. The CDR3 loop is CASSHSSGTIDEQFF. In DNA form, the CDR3 reads TGTGCCAGCAGTCATTCTAGCGGGACCATCGATGAGCAGTTCTTC.

V and J are TRBV9 and TRBJ2-5, with a possible D match to TRBD1 (6 bases). The end of the DNA is better explained by TRBJ2-1, so the J call may be wrong. Germline V CDR1 and CDR2: SGDLS, YYNGEE. CDR3 length: 15 residues. CDR3 in amino acids: CASSVGTGRGETQFF. CDR3 in DNA: TGTGCCAGCAGCGTGGGAACAGGGAGAGGAGAGACCCAGTTCTTC.

Remarks on this clonotype: A read error may produce the germline difference seen at one junction end. The chain is built from TRBV5-1 and TRBJ2-7, with 10 bases matching TRBD2. The CDR3 spans 16 residues. Germline CDR1 and CDR2: SGHRS and YFSETQ. As DNA, the CDR3 is TGCGCCAGCCGCTTGGCCTTAGCGGGAGGAGGTTATGAGCAGTACTTC. Its translation: CASRLALAGGGYEQYF.

This clonotype was counted between two and nine times. V gene TRBV27 combines with J gene TRBJ2-3; the D is unclear. CDR1 and CDR2 from the germline V gene are MNHEY and SMNVEV (reference sequence). Trimming took 8 bases from V and 10 from J, leaving 25 bases between them. The CDR3 runs 15 residues. The CDR3 nucleotides read TGTGCCAGCGGAAGTTTAATGGTGGGGATCCAATCGCAGTATTTT. Translated, it gives CASGSLMVGIQSQYF.

The CDR3 is CASSLKANEQYF. Here the CDR3 DNA reads TGCGCCAGCAGCTTGAAGGCAAACGAGCAGTACTTC. The rearrangement uses TRBV5-1 and TRBJ2-7, with D unclear. Germline V CDR1 and CDR2: SGHRS, YFSETQ. V lost 1 base, J lost 5 bases, and 7 bases lay in between. The CDR3 length is 12 residues.

This clonotype appeared once. The genes are TRBV20-1 and TRBJ2-1, with 8 bases that match TRBD1. This CDR3 contains 15 residues. CDR1 DFQATT and CDR2 SNEGSKA come from the germline V gene (reference sequence). The V gene end was trimmed by 0 bases and the J gene end by 0 bases; junction bases not matched to a gene: 1. CDR3 DNA sequence: TGCAGTGCTAGAGAAGACAGGGGCTCCTACAATGAGCAGTTCTTC. Its translation is CSAREDRGSYNEQFF.

This clonotype has just one count. The chain carries TRBV20-1 and TRBJ2-7; 8 bases are shared with TRBD2. Losses at the gene ends were 5 bases for V and 7 bases for J; bases not matched to a gene: 22. The germline V gene encodes CDR1 DFQATT and CDR2 SNEGSKA (reference sequence). The CDR3 covers 17 residues. CDR3 loop: CSAPSLLSSGRPNEQYF. The DNA for the CDR3 is TGCAGTGCTCCCTCTTTGCTCTCGAGCGGGAGACCGAATGAGCAGTACTTC.

This clonotype turned up a few times. Compared with germline, one end of the junction differs, possibly owing to a read error. The CDR3 protein is CAISQDGGPTNTGELFF. The CDR3 DNA follows: TGTGCCATCAGCCAAGATGGGGGACCAACGAACACCGGGGAGCTGTTTTTT. The chain uses TRBV3-1 and TRBJ2-2; D tentatively fits TRBD1 or TRBD2 (5 bases each). The CDR3 is 17 amino acids. Germline-derived CDR1 and CDR2 are LGHDT and YNNKEL (reference sequence).

This chain joins TRBV12-3 or TRBV12-4 and TRBJ2-1, with TRBD1 identical over 9 bases. The CDR3 covers 17 residues. V shed 8 bases, J shed 5 bases, and the junction held 16 bases outside the gene matches. The CDR3 DNA is TGTGCCAGCGGCCCCGGAGGGGGACAGGGAGGAGACAATGAGCAGTTCTTC. Its translation: CASGPGGGQGGDNEQFF.

The rearrangement links TRBV4-2 to TRBJ2-4, with TRBD2 matching over 11 bases. J was trimmed by 3 bases and V by 0 bases; bases with no gene match: 16. The CDR3 is 21 amino acids. Germline V lookup: CDR1 LGHNA, CDR2 YNFKEQ. The CDR3 nucleotides read TGTGCCAGCAGCCAAGATGGTGGTTTGGTAGCGGGAGGGCGAGGCAAAAACATTCAGTACTTC. It is translated as CASSQDGGLVAGGRGKNIQYF.

This clonotype came up once. A read error may account for a junction end that differs from germline. CDR3 sequence reads: CASSLVSGSLKSEQFF. Here the CDR3 DNA reads TGCGCCAGCAGCTTAGTATCGGGGTCCCTAAAAAGCGAGCAGTTCTTC. The rearrangement links TRBV5-6 to TRBJ2-1; D perhaps matches TRBD2 (5 bases). Germline V gene lookup returns CDR1 SGHDT and CDR2 YYEEEE. The CDR3 is 16 amino acids.

This clonotype was observed many times. This chain links TRBV29-1 with TRBJ2-7, with unresolved D. From germline, CDR1 is SQVTM and CDR2 ANQGSEA. The CDR3 is made up of 15 amino acids. Trimming stripped 3 bases from V and 2 bases from J, with 17 bases between. CDR3 loop: CSVDLGQSSTYEQYF. In nucleotides, the CDR3 is TGCAGCGTTGATTTGGGCCAGTCGTCGACCTACGAGCAGTACTTC.